These 20 T cell receptor beta chains were all obtained from the same sample, sequenced in a study of T-cell memory formation after mild COVID-19. TCRdb re-called the 5' RACE reads through MiXCR, storing one row per CDR3 protein. The sample shows approximately 580,000 distinct CDR3 sequences, 20% of them seen only once. The sequenced sample consisted of PBMCs or a T cell subset sorted from them (not recorded which). Receptors were obtained from an adult woman who had mild COVID-19 (a few samples of this study predate the infection). Cell type and time point are not known.

This clonotype was detected only a few times. The J gene is TRBJ2-7, the V gene TRBV4-3; D unresolved. CDR1 and CDR2 (germline): LGHNA, YSLEER. V was clipped by 4 bases and J by 0 bases, with 19 bases between them. The CDR3 covers 17 residues. This CDR3 is CASSRTITGVTSYEQYF. In DNA, the CDR3 is TGCGCCAGCAGCCGCACGATTACTGGCGTAACCTCCTACGAGCAGTACTTC.

V is TRBV9 and J is TRBJ1-3; D remains ambiguous. Germline CDR1 and CDR2: SGDLS and YYNGEE. The V end was cut by 0 bases, the J end by 0 bases, with 10 bases between. The CDR3 is made up of 16 amino acids. CDR3 coding DNA: TGTGCCAGCAGCGTAGCTAACCGGAACTCTGGAAACACCATATATTTT. Amino acids: CASSVANRNSGNTIYF.

The table lists this clonotype with a few counts. This CDR3 reads CSARDRAQRTQYF. The CDR3, as DNA: TGCAGTGCTAGAGATCGGGCCCAGAGGACCCAGTACTTC. This chain uses TRBV20-1 with TRBJ2-5; D gene ambiguous. Germline CDR1 and CDR2: DFQATT and SNEGSKA (reference sequence). V dropped 0 bases and J dropped 7 bases, with 12 bases sitting between them. The CDR3 spans 13 residues.

The chain carries TRBV29-1 and TRBJ1-2; no clear D gene. This CDR3 has 13 amino acids. Per germline, CDR1 SQVTM and CDR2 ANQGSEA. V dropped 8 bases and J dropped 0 bases, with 13 bases sitting between them. CDR3 bases: TGCAGCTCCTGGACCGGAGCTAACTATGGCTACACCTTC. It specifies CSSWTGANYGYTF.

This clonotype was picked up a small number of times. The chain joins TRBV30 to TRBJ1-1; D is perhaps TRBD1 (6 bases). The V gene's germline CDR1 is GTSNPN and CDR2 SVGIG (reference sequence). The CDR3 contains 13 residues. V was pared by 3 bases and J by 1 base, with 9 bases between. The CDR3 is CAWSGQPNTEAFF. The CDR3 DNA reads TGTGCCTGGAGCGGACAGCCGAACACTGAAGCTTTCTTT.

This clonotype showed up just a few times. The chain links TRBV9 to TRBJ1-2; tentative D call: TRBD1 (5 bases). This CDR3 is built from 12 residues. Trimming removed 2 bases at V and 3 bases at J, with 5 bases between. Looked up from germline, CDR1 is SGDLS and CDR2 is YYNGEE. The CDR3 spells CASSVRDYGYTF. CDR3 in DNA: TGTGCCAGCAGCGTCAGGGACTATGGCTACACCTTC.

There are a few counts of this clonotype. The V and J genes are TRBV3-1 and TRBJ2-2; D uncertain. From germline, CDR1 is LGHDT and CDR2 YNNKEL (reference sequence). CDR3 size: 14 residues. V lost 2 bases and J 4 bases, leaving 8 bases between the germline ends. The CDR3 spells CASSQMASTGELFF. CDR3 coding DNA: TGTGCCAGCAGCCAAATGGCGAGCACCGGGGAGCTGTTTTTT.

This chain uses TRBV11-2 with TRBJ2-3; D gene ambiguous. Per germline, CDR1 SGHAT and CDR2 FQNNGV. Trimming removed 1 base at V and 7 bases at J, with 12 bases between. The CDR3 is made up of 14 amino acids. CDR3 sequence: CASSLVGSRNTQYF. In nucleotides, the CDR3 is TGTGCCAGCAGCTTAGTGGGTAGCCGGAATACGCAGTATTTT. Full variable domain (remainder filled in from reference TRBV11-2 and TRBJ2-3): EAGVAQSPRYKIIEKRQSVAFWCNPISGHATLYWYQQILGQGPKLLIQFQNNGVVDDSQLPKDRFSAERLKGVDSTLKIQPAKLEDSAVYLCASSLVGSRNTQYFGPGTRLTVL.

V and J are TRBV5-1 and TRBJ2-1; 11 bases are shared with TRBD1. With V trimmed by 5 bases and J by 8 bases, 9 bases remained unmatched. The CDR3 spans 15 residues. CDR1 is SGHRS and CDR2 is YFSETQ in the germline V gene. DNA for the CDR3: TGCGCCAGCAGGGGAGAATTGGGACAGGGGGATGAGCAGTTCTTC. Its protein is CASRGELGQGDEQFF.

This clonotype was detected only a few times. The rearrangement joins TRBV5-1 to TRBJ1-1; D not certain. V lost 5 bases, J lost 0 bases, and 14 bases lay in between. Germline V gene lookup returns CDR1 SGHRS and CDR2 YFSETQ. The CDR3 length is 15 residues. Here the CDR3 DNA reads TGCGCCAGCAGACCCCGACCAACAATGAACACTGAAGCTTTCTTT. Protein: CASRPRPTMNTEAFF.

The rearrangement links TRBV29-1 to TRBJ2-7, with 7 bases fitting TRBD1. Germline CDR1 and CDR2: SQVTM and ANQGSEA. J was trimmed by 0 bases and V by 0 bases; bases with no gene match: 5. CDR3 length: 15 residues. CDR3 bases: TGCAGCGTTGAAGATGAGGGGGCCTCCTCCTACGAGCAGTACTTC. As protein: CSVEDEGASSYEQYF.

This clonotype turned up a few times. This chain connects TRBV7-2 to TRBJ1-2, with a weak D call TRBD1 (6 bases). The germline V and J ends were trimmed by 4 bases and 0 bases, with 15 bases remaining between them. The CDR3 loop spans 16 amino acids. Germline V gene lookup returns CDR1 SGHTA and CDR2 FQGNSA. The DNA for the CDR3 is TGTGCCAGCAGCTCCACCGGGACAAGAGCTAACTATGGCTACACCTTC. Protein: CASSSTGTRANYGYTF.

This clonotype has just a few counts. This chain connects TRBV29-1 to TRBJ1-2, with D unresolved. The CDR3 consists of 12 residues. V was trimmed by 7 bases and J by 4 bases, leaving 13 bases between them. Germline values: CDR1 SQVTM, CDR2 ANQGSEA. The CDR3 reads CSGPGSSYGYTF. The DNA of the CDR3 is TGCAGCGGTCCTGGATCCTCCTATGGCTACACCTTC.

This clonotype was observed a few times. The chain couples TRBV12-3 or TRBV12-4 to TRBJ1-1; TRBD1 agrees at 8 bases. This CDR3 region has 14 residues. Trimming took 4 bases from V and 10 from J; bases not matched to a gene: 11. In nucleotides, the CDR3 is TGTGCCAGCAGTTGGACAGGGACAACCCGACGAGCTTTCTTT. It translates to CASSWTGTTRRAFF.

The chain uses TRBV7-9 and TRBJ2-1; 8 bases fit TRBD2. The CDR3 is made up of 16 amino acids. Per germline, CDR1 SEHNR and CDR2 FQNEAQ (reference sequence). Trimming at V came to 5 bases and at J to 3 bases, leaving 9 bases not matched to a gene. The CDR3 sequence is CASSPTSGSGYNEQFF. In nucleotides, the CDR3 is TGTGCCAGCAGCCCCACCAGCGGGAGTGGCTACAATGAGCAGTTCTTC.

This clonotype has more than one count but fewer than ten. The J gene is TRBJ2-5, the V gene TRBV27, with D uncertain. V dropped 2 bases and J dropped 4 bases, with 5 bases sitting between them. This CDR3 comprises 12 residues. The germline CDR1 and CDR2 sequences are MNHEY and SMNVEV (reference sequence). This chain's CDR3 is CASSLKRETQYF. Here the CDR3 DNA reads TGTGCCAGCAGTTTAAAGAGAGAGACCCAGTACTTC.

This clonotype was found a few times. The chain uses TRBV19 and TRBJ1-6; D gene ambiguous. Germline V gene lookup returns CDR1 LNHDA and CDR2 SQIVND (reference sequence). V was cut by 6 bases and J by 14 bases, with 14 bases left in between. The CDR3 extends over 12 amino acids. The CDR3 region is CASSPLAGSLHF. As DNA, the CDR3 is TGTGCCAGTAGCCCCCTCGCGGGGTCCCTCCACTTT. The full variable domain, with the rest looked up from reference TRBV19 and TRBJ1-6, is DGGITQSPKYLFRKEGQNVTLSCEQNLNHDAMYWYRQDPGQGLRLIYYSQIVNDFQKGDIAEGYSVSREKKESFPLTVTSAQKNPTAFYLCASSPLAGSLHFGNGTRLTVT.

V is TRBV7-6 and J is TRBJ2-7; D possibly corresponds to TRBD1 (8 bases). Germline V gene sequence: CDR1 SGHVS, CDR2 FNYEAQ. V lost 3 bases and J lost 3, with 21 bases in between. This CDR3 comprises 17 residues. The CDR3 reads CASSFGQGGAGGYEQYF. The CDR3 DNA follows: TGTGCCAGCAGCTTCGGACAGGGAGGGGCCGGCGGCTACGAGCAGTACTTC. The whole variable domain, filled in from reference TRBV7-6 and TRBJ2-7, reads GAGVSQSPRYKVTKRGQDVALRCDPISGHVSLYWYRQALGQGPEFLTYFNYEAQQDKSGLPNDRFSAERPEGSISTLTIQRTEQRDSAMYRCASSFGQGGAGGYEQYFGPGTRLTVT.

The chain joins TRBV7-9 to TRBJ2-7; D may correspond to TRBD1 or TRBD2 (5 bases each). The CDR3 sequence is 17 residues long. Trimming removed 2 bases from V and 5 bases from J, with 22 bases in between. Germline loops: CDR1 SEHNR, CDR2 FQNEAQ (reference sequence). The CDR3 spells CASSLSSRQGDRDEQYF. CDR3 DNA sequence: TGTGCCAGCAGCTTAAGTTCGCGTCAGGGAGACCGCGACGAGCAGTACTTC.

This clonotype was found a few times. This chain joins TRBV5-1 and TRBJ2-7; D may correspond to TRBD1 or TRBD2 (5 bases each). The CDR3 runs 15 residues. V lost 0 bases to trimming and J lost 4 bases, with 14 bases between them. Germline CDR1 and CDR2: SGHRS and YFSETQ. The chain's CDR3 is CASSLDGTRPYEQYF. CDR3 in DNA: TGCGCCAGCAGCTTGGACGGGACCAGACCTTACGAGCAGTACTTC.